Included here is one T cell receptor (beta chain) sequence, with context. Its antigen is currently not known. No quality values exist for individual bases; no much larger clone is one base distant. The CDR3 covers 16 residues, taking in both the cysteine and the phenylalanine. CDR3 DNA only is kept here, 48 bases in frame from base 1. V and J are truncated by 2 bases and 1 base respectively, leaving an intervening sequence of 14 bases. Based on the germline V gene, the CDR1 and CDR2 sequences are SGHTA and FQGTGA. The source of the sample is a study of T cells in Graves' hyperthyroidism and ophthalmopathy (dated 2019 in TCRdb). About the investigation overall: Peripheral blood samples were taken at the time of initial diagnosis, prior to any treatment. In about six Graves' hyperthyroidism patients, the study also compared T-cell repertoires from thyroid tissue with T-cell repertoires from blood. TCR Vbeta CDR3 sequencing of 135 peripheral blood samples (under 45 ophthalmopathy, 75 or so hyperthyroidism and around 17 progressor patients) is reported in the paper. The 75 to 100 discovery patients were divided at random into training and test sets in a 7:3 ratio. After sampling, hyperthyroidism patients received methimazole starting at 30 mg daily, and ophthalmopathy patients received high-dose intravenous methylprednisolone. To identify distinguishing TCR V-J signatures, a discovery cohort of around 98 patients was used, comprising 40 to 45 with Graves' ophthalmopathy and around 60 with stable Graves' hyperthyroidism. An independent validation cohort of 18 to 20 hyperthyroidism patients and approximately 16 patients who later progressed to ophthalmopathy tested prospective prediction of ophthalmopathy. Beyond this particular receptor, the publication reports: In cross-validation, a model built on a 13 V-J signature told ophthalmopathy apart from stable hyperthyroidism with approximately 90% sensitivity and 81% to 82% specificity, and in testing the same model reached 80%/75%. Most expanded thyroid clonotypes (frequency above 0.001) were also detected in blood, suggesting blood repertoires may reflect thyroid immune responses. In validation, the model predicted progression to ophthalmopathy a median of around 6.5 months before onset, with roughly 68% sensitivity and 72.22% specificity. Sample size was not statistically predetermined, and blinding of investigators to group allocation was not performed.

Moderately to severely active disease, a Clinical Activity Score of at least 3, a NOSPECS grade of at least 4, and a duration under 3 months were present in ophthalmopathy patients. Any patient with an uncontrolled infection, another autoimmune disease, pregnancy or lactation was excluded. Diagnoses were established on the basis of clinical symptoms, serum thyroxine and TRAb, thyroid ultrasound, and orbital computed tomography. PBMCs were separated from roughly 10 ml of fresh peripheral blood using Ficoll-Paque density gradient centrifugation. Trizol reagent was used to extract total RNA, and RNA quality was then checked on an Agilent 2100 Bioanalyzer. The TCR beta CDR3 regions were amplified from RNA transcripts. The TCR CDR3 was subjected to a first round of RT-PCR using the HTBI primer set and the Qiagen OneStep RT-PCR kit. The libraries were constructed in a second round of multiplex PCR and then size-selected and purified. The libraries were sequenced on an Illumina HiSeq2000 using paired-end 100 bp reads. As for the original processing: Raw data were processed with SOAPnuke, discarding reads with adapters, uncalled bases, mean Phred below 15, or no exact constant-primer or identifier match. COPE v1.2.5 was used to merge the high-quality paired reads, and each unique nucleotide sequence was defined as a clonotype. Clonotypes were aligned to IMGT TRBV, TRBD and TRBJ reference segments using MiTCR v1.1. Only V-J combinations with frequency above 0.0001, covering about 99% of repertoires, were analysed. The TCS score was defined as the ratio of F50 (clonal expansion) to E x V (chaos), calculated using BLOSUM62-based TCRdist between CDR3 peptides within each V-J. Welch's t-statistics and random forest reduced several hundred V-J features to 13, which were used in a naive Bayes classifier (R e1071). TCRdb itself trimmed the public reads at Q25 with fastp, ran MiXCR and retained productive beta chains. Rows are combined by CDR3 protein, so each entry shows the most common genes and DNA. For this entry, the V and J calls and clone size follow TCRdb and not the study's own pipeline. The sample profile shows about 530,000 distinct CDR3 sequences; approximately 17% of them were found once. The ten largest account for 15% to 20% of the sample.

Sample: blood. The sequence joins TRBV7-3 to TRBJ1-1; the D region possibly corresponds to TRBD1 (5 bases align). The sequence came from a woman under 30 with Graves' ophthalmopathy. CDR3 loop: CASSLVGVGTNTEAFF. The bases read TGTGCCAGCAGCTTAGTAGGGGTCGGTACGAACACTGAAGCTTTCTTT.